This TCR beta chain was profiled in a study of blood T cell repertoires in COVID-19. Germline V gives CDR1 SGDLS, CDR2 YYNGEE. V dropped 3 bases and J dropped 0 bases, with 19 bases sitting between them. The CDR3 sequence is 18 residues long. This table comes from immunoSEQ multiplex PCR, and its TCRdb copy is limited to in-frame clones, with some not included. The data show some 390,000 clones, more than 75% seen once. The sequencing input was peripheral blood. The TCR comes from a woman aged 55-75 years with COVID-19, enrolled during active disease. This chain connects TRBV9 to TRBJ1-5; D not resolved. CDR3 amino acids: CASSEPLLDGDSNQPQHF. The DNA of the CDR3 is TGTGCCAGCAGCGAGCCTCTCCTCGACGGAGATAGCAATCAGCCCCAGCATTTT.